This is a list of T cell receptor beta chains from one sample in a study of T cells in Graves' hyperthyroidism and ophthalmopathy. TCRdb reprocessed the multiplex PCR reads via MiXCR and lists one record per CDR3 protein. This table has some 460,000 distinct CDR3 sequences, approximately 14% appearing once. The sequenced material came from blood. The receptors come from a woman between 18 and 29 years old with Graves' hyperthyroidism. Both conserved end residues are part of each CDR3.

J: TRBJ1-2; V: TRBV27; CDR3: CASTSWGVKGHGYTF
J: TRBJ1-3; V: TRBV11-2; CDR3: CASSTPRTQGGNTIYF
J: TRBJ1-5; V: TRBV20-1; CDR3: CSARVTGGGSDSNQPQHF
J: TRBJ2-3; V: TRBV19; CDR3: CASSNRGQDTQYF
J: TRBJ2-7; V: TRBV6-1; CDR3: CASSEGLARPGQYF
J: TRBJ2-5; V: TRBV12-5; CDR3: CASGLVVFFPFPSGTIQETQYF
J: TRBJ2-5; V: TRBV2; CDR3: CASRVVGRSQETQYF
J: TRBJ1-4; V: TRBV12-3/TRBV12-4; CDR3: CASRPGTYAEKLFF
J: TRBJ1-1; V: TRBV12-3/TRBV12-4; CDR3: CASSLNDHFTEAFF
J: TRBJ2-1; V: TRBV20-1; CDR3: CSAGGGRAYNEQFF
J: TRBJ1-3; V: TRBV9; CDR3: CASSGGWGPGNTIYF
J: TRBJ1-3; V: TRBV7-3; CDR3: CASSLNPEGSGNTIYF
J: TRBJ1-2; V: TRBV12-3/TRBV12-4; CDR3: CASSAKPDSNYGYTF
J: TRBJ2-7; V: TRBV12-3/TRBV12-4; CDR3: CASSLDGHRGGEQYF
J: TRBJ2-7; V: TRBV3-1; CDR3: CASSRTSGAGTREQYF
J: TRBJ2-2; V: TRBV27; CDR3: CASSWDSYTGELFF
J: TRBJ1-2; V: TRBV10-3; CDR3: CAIRRGGHGYTF
J: TRBJ2-1; V: TRBV19; CDR3: CASSIPRTSYNEQFF
J: TRBJ2-3; V: TRBV4-1; CDR3: CASSQEFPLSGPSDTQYF
J: TRBJ1-1; V: TRBV11-3; CDR3: CASSPRGHLNTEAFF
J: TRBJ1-6; V: TRBV20-1; CDR3: CSARRPGQGGTYNSPLHF
J: TRBJ1-4; V: TRBV11-2; CDR3: CASSSWDRGVSEKLFF
J: TRBJ2-2; V: TRBV27; CDR3: CASSLDRQVNTGELFF
J: TRBJ2-5; V: TRBV2; CDR3: CASNGRTGNLETQYF
J: TRBJ1-3; V: TRBV20-1; CDR3: CSAREGGLGGGNTIYF
J: TRBJ1-6; V: TRBV30; CDR3: CAWRRGLYNSPLHF
J: TRBJ2-7; V: TRBV10-1; CDR3: CASSEGRTGGLYEQYF
J: TRBJ1-2; V: TRBV5-1; CDR3: CASRASSLTGGYTF
J: TRBJ2-3; V: TRBV7-9; CDR3: CASSRGGTSRRWSTDTQYF
J: TRBJ1-1; V: TRBV7-2; CDR3: CASSRLTSGNTEAFF
J: TRBJ2-5; V: TRBV20-1; CDR3: CSARDLGTSEETQYF
J: TRBJ2-7; V: TRBV30; CDR3: CAWREPSGGPTTAYF
J: TRBJ2-1; V: TRBV6-6; CDR3: CASSYSYLAGGPQYNEQFF
J: TRBJ1-5; V: TRBV7-2; CDR3: CASSLGLSGTQPQHF
J: TRBJ2-1; V: TRBV18; CDR3: CASSPPSGNEQFF
J: TRBJ2-7; V: TRBV19; CDR3: CASRSRSSYEQYF
J: TRBJ2-3; V: TRBV19; CDR3: CASTRDRITDTQYF
J: TRBJ1-2; V: TRBV28; CDR3: CASSPPGQGLRGYTF
J: TRBJ1-2; V: TRBV12-3/TRBV12-4; CDR3: CASSSNIGRIYGYTF
J: TRBJ1-5; V: TRBV19; CDR3: CASSIVDQPQHF
J: TRBJ1-2; V: TRBV6-1; CDR3: CAIYRGLNGYTF
J: TRBJ2-7; V: TRBV11-2; CDR3: CASSPRTSDPLQQYF
J: TRBJ2-1; V: TRBV28; CDR3: CASSLAGTGDFNEQFF
J: TRBJ2-7; V: TRBV27; CDR3: CASSSGTSDDEQYF
J: TRBJ1-6; V: TRBV9; CDR3: CASSQSVSPLHF
J: TRBJ1-1; V: TRBV4-1; CDR3: CASSRLERVEAFF
J: TRBJ2-7; V: TRBV2; CDR3: CASSLGGLSEQYF
J: TRBJ2-1; V: TRBV9; CDR3: CASSVGQGGNEQFF
J: TRBJ2-3; V: TRBV11-2; CDR3: CASILAGDGTDTQYF
J: TRBJ2-7; V: TRBV12-3/TRBV12-4; CDR3: CASSTNRVYEQCF
J: TRBJ1-1; V: TRBV6-5; CDR3: CASSYSWPTGRGTEAFF
J: TRBJ2-3; V: TRBV7-9; CDR3: CASSFLLTAGGADTQYF
J: TRBJ2-1; V: TRBV28; CDR3: CASTLRQELYDEQFF
J: TRBJ2-5; V: TRBV27; CDR3: CASSIRQGRGQETQYF
J: TRBJ2-2; V: TRBV12-3/TRBV12-4; CDR3: CASRSTGLDTGELFF
J: TRBJ2-7; V: TRBV19; CDR3: CASSIEGTGGSYEQYF
J: TRBJ2-3; V: TRBV12-3/TRBV12-4; CDR3: CASSHGLAGETDTQYF